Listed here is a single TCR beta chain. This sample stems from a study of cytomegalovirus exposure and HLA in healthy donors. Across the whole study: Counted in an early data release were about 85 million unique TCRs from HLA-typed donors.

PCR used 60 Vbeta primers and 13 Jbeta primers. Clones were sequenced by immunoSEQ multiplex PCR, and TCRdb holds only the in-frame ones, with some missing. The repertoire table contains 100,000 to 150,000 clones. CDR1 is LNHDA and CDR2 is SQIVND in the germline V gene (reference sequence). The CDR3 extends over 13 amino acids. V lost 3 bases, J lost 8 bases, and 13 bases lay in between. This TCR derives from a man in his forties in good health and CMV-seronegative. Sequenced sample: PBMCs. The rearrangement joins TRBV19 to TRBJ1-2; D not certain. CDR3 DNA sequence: TGTGCCAGTAGTATCGGTGATCGAGTCGGCTACACCTTC. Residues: CASSIGDRVGYTF.